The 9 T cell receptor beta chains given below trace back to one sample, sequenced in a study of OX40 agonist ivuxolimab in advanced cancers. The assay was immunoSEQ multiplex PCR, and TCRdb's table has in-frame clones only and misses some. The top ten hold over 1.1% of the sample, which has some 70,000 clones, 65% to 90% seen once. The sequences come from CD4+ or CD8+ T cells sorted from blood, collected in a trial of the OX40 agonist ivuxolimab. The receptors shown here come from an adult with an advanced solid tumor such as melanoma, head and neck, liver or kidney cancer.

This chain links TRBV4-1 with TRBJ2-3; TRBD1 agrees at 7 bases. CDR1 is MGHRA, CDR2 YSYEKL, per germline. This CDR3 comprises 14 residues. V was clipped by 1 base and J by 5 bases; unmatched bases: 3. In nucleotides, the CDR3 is TGCGCCAGCAGCCAAGTGGGACAGCGAGATACGCAGTATTTT. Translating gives CASSQVGQRDTQYF.

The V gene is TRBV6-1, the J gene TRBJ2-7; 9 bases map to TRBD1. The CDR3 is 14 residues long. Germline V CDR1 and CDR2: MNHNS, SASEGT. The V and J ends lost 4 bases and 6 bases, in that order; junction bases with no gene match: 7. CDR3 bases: TGTGCCAGCAGTGGCTCCGGGACAGGGAGCGAGCAGTACTTC. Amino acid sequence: CASSGSGTGSEQYF.

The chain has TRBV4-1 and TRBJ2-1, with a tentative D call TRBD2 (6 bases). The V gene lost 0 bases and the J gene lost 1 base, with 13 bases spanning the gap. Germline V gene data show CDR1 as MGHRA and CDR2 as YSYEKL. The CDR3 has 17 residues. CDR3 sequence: CASSQDVRRGSYNEQFF. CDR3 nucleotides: TGCGCCAGCAGCCAAGACGTCCGGAGGGGATCCTACAATGAGCAGTTCTTC.

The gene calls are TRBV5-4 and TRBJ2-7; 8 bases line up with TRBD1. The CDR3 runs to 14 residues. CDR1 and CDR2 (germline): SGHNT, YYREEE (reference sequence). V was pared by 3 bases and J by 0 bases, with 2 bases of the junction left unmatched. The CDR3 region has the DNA TGTGCCAGCAGCTGGGACAGGAGCTCCTACGAGCAGTACTTC. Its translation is CASSWDRSSYEQYF.

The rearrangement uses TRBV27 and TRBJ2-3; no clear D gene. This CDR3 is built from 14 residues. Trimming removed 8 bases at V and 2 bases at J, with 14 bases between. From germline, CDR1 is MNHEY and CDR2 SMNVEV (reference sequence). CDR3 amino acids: CASALSGATDTQYF. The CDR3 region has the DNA TGTGCCAGCGCCTTGTCAGGAGCCACAGATACGCAGTATTTT.

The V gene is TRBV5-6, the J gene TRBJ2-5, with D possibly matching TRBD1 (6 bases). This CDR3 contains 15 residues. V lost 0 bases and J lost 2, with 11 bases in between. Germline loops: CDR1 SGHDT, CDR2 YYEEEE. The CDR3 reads CASSLGSGQQETQYF. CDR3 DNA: TGTGCCAGCAGCTTGGGATCCGGACAGCAAGAGACCCAGTACTTC. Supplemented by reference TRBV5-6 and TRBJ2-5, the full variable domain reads DAGVTQSPTHLIKTRGQQVTLRCSPKSGHDTVSWYQQALGQGPQFIFQYYEEEERQRGNFPDRFSGHQFPNYSSELNVNALLLGDSALYLCASSLGSGQQETQYFGPGTRLLVL.

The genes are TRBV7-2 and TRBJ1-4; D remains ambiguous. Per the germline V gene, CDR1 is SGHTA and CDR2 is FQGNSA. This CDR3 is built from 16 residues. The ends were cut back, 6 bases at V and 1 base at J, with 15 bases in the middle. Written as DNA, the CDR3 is TGTGCCAGCAGTGTTGGCACAGTTCGAACTAATGAAAAACTGTTTTTT. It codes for CASSVGTVRTNEKLFF.

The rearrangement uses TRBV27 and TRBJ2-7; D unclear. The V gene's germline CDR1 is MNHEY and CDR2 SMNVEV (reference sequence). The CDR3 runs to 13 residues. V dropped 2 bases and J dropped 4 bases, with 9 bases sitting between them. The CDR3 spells CASSLVAGYEQYF. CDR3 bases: TGTGCCAGCAGTTTAGTGGCCGGTTACGAGCAGTACTTC.

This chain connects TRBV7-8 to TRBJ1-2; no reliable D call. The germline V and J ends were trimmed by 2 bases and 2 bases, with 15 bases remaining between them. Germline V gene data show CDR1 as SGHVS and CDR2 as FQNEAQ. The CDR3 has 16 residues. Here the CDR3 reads CASSLMSRGANYGYTF. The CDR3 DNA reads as TGTGCCAGCAGCTTAATGAGCCGGGGAGCCAACTATGGCTACACCTTC. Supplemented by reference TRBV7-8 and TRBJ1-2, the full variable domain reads GAGVSQSPRYKVAKRGQDVALRCDPISGHVSLFWYQQALGQGPEFLTYFQNEAQLDKSGLPSDRFFAERPEGSVSTLKIQRTQQEDSAVYLCASSLMSRGANYGYTFGSGTRLTVV.